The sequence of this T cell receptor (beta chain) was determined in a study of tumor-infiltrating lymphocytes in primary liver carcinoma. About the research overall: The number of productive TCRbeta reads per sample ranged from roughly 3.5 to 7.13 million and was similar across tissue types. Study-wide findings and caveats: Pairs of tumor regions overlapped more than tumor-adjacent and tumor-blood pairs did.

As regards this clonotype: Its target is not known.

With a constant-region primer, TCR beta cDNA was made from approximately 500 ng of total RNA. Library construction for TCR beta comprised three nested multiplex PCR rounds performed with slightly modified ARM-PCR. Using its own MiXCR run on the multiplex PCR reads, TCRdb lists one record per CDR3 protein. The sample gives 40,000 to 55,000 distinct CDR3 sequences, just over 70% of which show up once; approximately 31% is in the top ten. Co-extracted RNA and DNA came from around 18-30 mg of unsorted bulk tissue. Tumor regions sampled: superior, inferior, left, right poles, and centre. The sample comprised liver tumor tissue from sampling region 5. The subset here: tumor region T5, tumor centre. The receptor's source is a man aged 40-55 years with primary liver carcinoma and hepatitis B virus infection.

Here the CDR3 DNA reads TGTGCCTGTATACCGGGAGGCATAGATACGCAGTATTTT. Its protein product is CACIPGGIDTQYF. The chain recombines TRBV30 with TRBJ2-3; 7 bases fit TRBD2. The CDR3 runs 13 residues. V lost 6 bases to trimming and J lost 5 bases; unmatched junction nucleotides: 8. CDR1 and CDR2 from the germline V gene are GTSNPN and SVGIG (reference sequence).